The 14 T cell receptor beta chains in this list originate from one sample, sequenced in a study of blood T cell repertoires in COVID-19 (dated by TCRdb to 2020 to 2022). To prepare the library, the immunoSEQ multiplex PCR assay was applied. This immuneACCESS table, as held by TCRdb, lists in-frame sequences with V and J called but not all clones. Of the missing ones, under half trace to an unresolved V gene in checked studies; the others have no known cause. This sample holds approximately 230,000 clones; approximately 79% were observed only once. Under 4.5% of the sample is held by the ten biggest clonotypes. Sequenced material: peripheral blood. The source of these receptors is a woman aged 40-49 years with active or convalescent COVID-19.

This chain uses TRBV11-2 with TRBJ2-7; D call uncertain. The germline V and J ends were trimmed by 7 bases and 6 bases, with 13 bases remaining between them. The CDR3 consists of 12 residues. Germline CDR1 SGHAT, CDR2 FQNNGV. As DNA, the CDR3 is TGTGCCAGCACCGACCAGGCCGCCGAGCAGTACTTC. Translated: CASTDQAAEQYF.

The genes are TRBV5-4 and TRBJ1-2; 7 nucleotides agree with TRBD1. This CDR3 contains 16 residues. Germline V lookup: CDR1 SGHNT, CDR2 YYREEE (reference sequence). Trimming took 4 bases from V and 0 from J; bases not matched to a gene: 9. This CDR3 is CASSRSLTGTNYGYTF. CDR3 sequence (DNA): TGTGCCAGCAGCCGAAGCCTGACAGGGACTAACTATGGCTACACCTTC.

The rearrangement links TRBV5-1 to TRBJ2-1; D perhaps matches TRBD1 (5 bases). Per the germline V gene, CDR1 is SGHRS and CDR2 is YFSETQ. The CDR3 length is 13 residues. V lost 0 bases and J lost 6, with 7 bases in between. CDR3 DNA sequence: TGCGCCAGCAGCTTGGGGACAATCAATGAGCAGTTCTTC. Protein product: CASSLGTINEQFF. The full variable domain, its missing parts supplied by reference TRBV5-1 and TRBJ2-1, is KAGVTQTPRYLIKTRGQQVTLSCSPISGHRSVSWYQQTPGQGLQFLFEYFSETQRNKGNFPGRFSGRQFSNSRSEMNVSTLELGDSALYLCASSLGTINEQFFGPGTRLTVL.

V is TRBV18 and J is TRBJ2-7, with 9 bases fitting TRBD1. This CDR3 has 13 residues. Germline CDR1 is KGHSH and CDR2 is LQKENI. Trimming removed 6 bases from V and 7 bases from J; junction bases left unmatched: 7. For the CDR3, the DNA is TGTGCCAGCTCCGGACAGGGGATGGGTGAGCAGTACTTC. Residues: CASSGQGMGEQYF. Complete variable domain (other parts from reference TRBV18 and TRBJ2-7): NAGVMQNPRHLVRRRGQEARLRCSPMKGHSHVYWYRQLPEEGLKFMVYLQKENIIDESGMPKERFSAEFPKEGPSILRIQQVVRGDSAAYFCASSGQGMGEQYFGPGTRLTVT.

V usage is TRBV5-1 and J usage is TRBJ1-2, with 9 bases lining up with TRBD1. CDR3 length: 15 residues. In germline, CDR1 is SGHRS, CDR2 YFSETQ. The V gene end was trimmed by 4 bases and the J gene end by 5 bases; junction bases not matched to a gene: 9. The CDR3 loop is CASSIGTGILYGYTF. The CDR3 nucleotides read TGCGCCAGCAGCATCGGGACAGGGATTTTATATGGCTACACCTTC.

Only a few counts were recorded for this clone. The rearrangement uses TRBV28 and TRBJ1-2; TRBD1 matches at 11 bases. Trimming removed 5 bases from V and 7 bases from J; junction bases left unmatched: 9. The CDR3 length is 15 residues. Germline V lookup: CDR1 MDHEN, CDR2 SYDVKM. For the CDR3, the DNA is TGTGCCAGCAGTGATCCGGGACAGGGGGTTGGTGGCTACACCTTC. Residues: CASSDPGQGVGGYTF.

The gene calls are TRBV2 and TRBJ2-1, with a weak D call TRBD2 (7 bases). V lost 6 bases and J 1 base, leaving 13 bases between the germline ends. Looked up from germline, CDR1 is SNHLY and CDR2 is FYNNEI. The CDR3 is made up of 15 amino acids. The CDR3 region has the DNA TGTGCCAGCAGGAAGGGGGGGCTGTCCTACAATGAGCAGTTCTTC. Its translation: CASRKGGLSYNEQFF.

CDR3 coding DNA: TGTGCCAGTAGTCCCGGGTCGCTGGGCGAGCAGTACTTC. This sequence encodes CASSPGSLGEQYF. The chain joins TRBV19 to TRBJ2-7; D is undetermined. V lost 5 bases, J lost 6 bases, and 14 bases lay in between. CDR1 and CDR2 from the germline V gene are LNHDA and SQIVND (reference sequence). This CDR3 is built from 13 residues.

As to this clone: This CDR3 is also generated by other DNA sequences in the sample. This rearrangement joins TRBV12-3 or TRBV12-4 to TRBJ1-5; D may be TRBD1 (5 bases). V lost 8 bases and J lost 5, with 10 bases in between. The CDR3 length is 12 residues. The chain's CDR3 is CASGQGYQPQHF. The CDR3 region has the DNA TGTGCCAGCGGGCAGGGCTATCAGCCCCAGCATTTT.

This chain joins TRBV3-1 (or the pseudogene TRBV3-2) and TRBJ1-2, with D unclear. The CDR3 has 17 amino acids. V gave up 0 bases and J gave up 2 bases, with 16 bases separating them. Germline V lookup: CDR1 LGHDT, CDR2 YNNKEL (reference sequence). CDR3 in amino acids: CASSQEPSWAGNYGYTF. DNA of the CDR3: TGTGCCAGCAGCCAAGAACCCTCGTGGGCAGGAAACTATGGCTACACCTTC.

The rearrangement uses TRBV10-1 and TRBJ2-3; 9 bases agree with TRBD2. After removal of 6 bases from V and 4 bases from J, the junction contained 14 bases not matched to a gene. The CDR3 consists of 17 residues. Germline-derived CDR1 and CDR2 are WNHNN and SYGVQD (reference sequence). CDR3 nucleotides: TGCGCCAGCAGCCCCCCATTTGCGGGGGGGGTACCAGATACGCAGTATTTT. This translates into CASSPPFAGGVPDTQYF.

V usage is TRBV6-5 and J usage is TRBJ2-7; perhaps TRBD2 as D (5 bases). V was pared by 10 bases and J by 1 base, with 11 bases between. The germline V gene encodes CDR1 MNHEY and CDR2 SVGAGI. The CDR3 is made up of 12 amino acids. In DNA form, the CDR3 reads TGTGCCACTTGGACGGGGTCCTACGAGCAGTACTTC. As protein: CATWTGSYEQYF.

This rearrangement joins TRBV11-2 to TRBJ2-1; TRBD1 aligns across 8 bases. CDR3 size: 15 residues. Germline CDR1 and CDR2: SGHAT and FQNNGV. V lost 1 base, J lost 3 bases, and 2 bases stayed unmatched. The CDR3 spells CASSLVGQGYNEQFF. The CDR3, as DNA: TGTGCCAGCAGCTTAGTTGGACAGGGCTACAATGAGCAGTTCTTC.

This rearrangement joins TRBV11-2 to TRBJ2-7; 7 bases align to TRBD1. Looked up from germline, CDR1 is SGHAT and CDR2 is FQNNGV. The ends lost 0 bases at V and 3 bases at J; junction bases unmatched: 2. The CDR3 covers 14 residues. The CDR3 nucleotides read TGTGCCAGCAGCTTAGATCCAGGGGGCTACGAGCAGTACTTC. Its translation is CASSLDPGGYEQYF. Full variable domain (outside the CDR3, taken from reference TRBV11-2 and TRBJ2-7): EAGVAQSPRYKIIEKRQSVAFWCNPISGHATLYWYQQILGQGPKLLIQFQNNGVVDDSQLPKDRFSAERLKGVDSTLKIQPAKLEDSAVYLCASSLDPGGYEQYFGPGTRLTVT.